Listed below are T cell receptor beta chains from one sample, sequenced in a study of response to subunit inactivated influenza vaccine. TCRdb itself ran the RT-PCR reads through MiXCR, one entry per CDR3 protein. Among hundreds of thousands of distinct CDR3 sequences, about 25% were seen once, and the ten largest hold 1.9%. The specimen comprised CD4+ T cells sorted from PBMCs, sampled roughly 5 days after vaccination. These receptors originate from a man aged 50 to 59 who received an inactivated influenza vaccine. The CDR3 runs from the conserved cysteine through the conserved F or W. D genes are given only for firm matches.

v_call: TRBV7-2
j_call: TRBJ1-4
d_call: -
cdr3_aa: CASSPHGPNEKLFF

v_call: TRBV24-1
j_call: TRBJ2-1
d_call: -
cdr3_aa: CATSALQGERSNEQFF

v_call: TRBV18
j_call: TRBJ2-2
d_call: -
cdr3_aa: CASSPLRDTGELFF

v_call: TRBV20-1
j_call: TRBJ2-1
d_call: TRBD2
cdr3_aa: CSARAGGPPNEQFF

v_call: TRBV6-1
j_call: TRBJ1-4
d_call: TRBD1
cdr3_aa: CASSATGVNEKLFF

v_call: TRBV3-1
j_call: TRBJ2-3
d_call: TRBD1
cdr3_aa: CASTRQGRTQYF

v_call: TRBV27
j_call: TRBJ2-3
d_call: -
cdr3_aa: CASSSAASRTATDTQYF

v_call: TRBV20-1
j_call: TRBJ2-1
d_call: -
cdr3_aa: CSARPPKPPRPNEQFF

v_call: TRBV7-6
j_call: TRBJ2-5
d_call: -
cdr3_aa: CASSFERTQYF

v_call: TRBV12-3/TRBV12-4
j_call: TRBJ2-4
d_call: -
cdr3_aa: CASNQGGGADIQYF

v_call: TRBV7-2
j_call: TRBJ1-1
d_call: -
cdr3_aa: CASNKLGMNTEAFF

v_call: TRBV29-1
j_call: TRBJ2-7
d_call: TRBD2
cdr3_aa: CSVLAGGKYEQYF